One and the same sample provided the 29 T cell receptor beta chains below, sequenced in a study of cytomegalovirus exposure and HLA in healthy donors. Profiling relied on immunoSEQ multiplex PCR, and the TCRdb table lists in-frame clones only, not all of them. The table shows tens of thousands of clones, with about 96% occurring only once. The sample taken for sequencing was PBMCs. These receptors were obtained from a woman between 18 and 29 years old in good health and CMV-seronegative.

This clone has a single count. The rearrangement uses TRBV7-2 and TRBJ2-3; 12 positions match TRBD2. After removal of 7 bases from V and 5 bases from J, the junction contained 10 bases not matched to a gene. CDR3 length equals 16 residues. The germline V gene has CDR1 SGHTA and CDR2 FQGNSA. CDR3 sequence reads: CASTSGLAGRGDTQYF. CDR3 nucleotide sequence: TGTGCCAGCACCTCGGGACTAGCGGGCCGTGGAGATACGCAGTATTTT.

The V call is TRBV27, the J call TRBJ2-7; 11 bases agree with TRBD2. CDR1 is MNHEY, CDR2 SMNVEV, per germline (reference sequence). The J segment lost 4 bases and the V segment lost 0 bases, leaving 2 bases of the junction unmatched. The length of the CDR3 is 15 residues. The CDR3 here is CASSLSGTSGYEQYF. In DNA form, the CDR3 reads TGTGCCAGCAGTTTATCAGGGACTAGCGGATACGAGCAGTACTTC.

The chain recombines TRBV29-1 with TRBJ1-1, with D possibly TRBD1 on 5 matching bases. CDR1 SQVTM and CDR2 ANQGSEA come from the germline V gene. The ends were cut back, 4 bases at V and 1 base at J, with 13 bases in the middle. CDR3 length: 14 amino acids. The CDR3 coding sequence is TGCAGCGTTGCCGCCCGGGGGGGGAACACTGAAGCTTTCTTT. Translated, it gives CSVAARGGNTEAFF.

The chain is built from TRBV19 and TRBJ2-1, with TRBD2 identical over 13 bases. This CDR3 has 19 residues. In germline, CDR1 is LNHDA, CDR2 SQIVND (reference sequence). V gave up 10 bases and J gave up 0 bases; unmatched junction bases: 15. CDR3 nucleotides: TGTGCCATCCCCAAAGGGGGGACTAGCGGGGCCCGCTCCTACAATGAGCAGTTCTTC. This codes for CAIPKGGTSGARSYNEQFF.

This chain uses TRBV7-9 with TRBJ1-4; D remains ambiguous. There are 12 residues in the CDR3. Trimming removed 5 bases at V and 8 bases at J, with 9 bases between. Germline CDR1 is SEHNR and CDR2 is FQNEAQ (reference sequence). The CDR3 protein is CASSLTGEKLFF. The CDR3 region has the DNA TGTGCCAGCAGCCTGACGGGGGAAAAACTGTTTTTT.

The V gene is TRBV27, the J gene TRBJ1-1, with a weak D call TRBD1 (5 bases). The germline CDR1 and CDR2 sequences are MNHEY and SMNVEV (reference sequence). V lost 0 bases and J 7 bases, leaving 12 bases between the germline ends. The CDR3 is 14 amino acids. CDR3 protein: CASSLSGGHLEAFF. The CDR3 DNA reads TGTGCCAGCAGTTTATCGGGTGGACACCTTGAAGCTTTCTTT.

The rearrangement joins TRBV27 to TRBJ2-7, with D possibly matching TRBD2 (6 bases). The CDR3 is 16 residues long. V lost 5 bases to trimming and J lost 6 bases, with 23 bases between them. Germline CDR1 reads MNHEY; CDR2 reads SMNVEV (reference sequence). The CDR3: CASSPRLGTGGSEQYF. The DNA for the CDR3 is TGTGCCAGCAGTCCGCGGCTTGGGACTGGGGGATCCGAGCAGTACTTC.

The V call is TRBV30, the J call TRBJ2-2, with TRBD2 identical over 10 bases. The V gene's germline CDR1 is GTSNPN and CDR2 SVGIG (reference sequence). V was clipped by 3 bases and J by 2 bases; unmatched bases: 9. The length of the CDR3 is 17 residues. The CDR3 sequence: CAWSPRTSGLNTGELFF. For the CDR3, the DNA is TGTGCCTGGAGCCCCAGGACTAGCGGACTAAACACCGGGGAGCTGTTTTTT.

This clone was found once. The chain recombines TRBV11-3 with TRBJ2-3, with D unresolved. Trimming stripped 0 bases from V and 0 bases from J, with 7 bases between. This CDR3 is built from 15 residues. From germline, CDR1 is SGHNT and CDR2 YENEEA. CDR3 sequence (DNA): TGTGCCAGCAGCTTAGAGGGCATTAGCACAGATACGCAGTATTTT. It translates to CASSLEGISTDTQYF.

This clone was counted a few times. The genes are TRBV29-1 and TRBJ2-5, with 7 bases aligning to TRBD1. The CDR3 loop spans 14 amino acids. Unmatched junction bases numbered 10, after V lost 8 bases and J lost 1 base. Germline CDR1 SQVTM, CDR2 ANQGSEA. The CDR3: CSPRQRTGQETQYF. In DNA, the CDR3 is TGCAGCCCCCGACAAAGGACAGGCCAAGAGACCCAGTACTTC.

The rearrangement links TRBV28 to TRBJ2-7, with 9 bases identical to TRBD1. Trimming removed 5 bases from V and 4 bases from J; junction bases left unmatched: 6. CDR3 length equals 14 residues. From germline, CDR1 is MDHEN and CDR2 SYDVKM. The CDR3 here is CASSTPGQGYEQYF. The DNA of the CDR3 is TGTGCCAGCAGTACACCGGGACAGGGTTACGAGCAGTACTTC.

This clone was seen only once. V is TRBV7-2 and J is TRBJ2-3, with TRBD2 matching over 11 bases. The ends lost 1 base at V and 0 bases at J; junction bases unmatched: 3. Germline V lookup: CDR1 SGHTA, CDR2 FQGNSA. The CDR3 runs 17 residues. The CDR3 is CASSLGLAGGSTDTQYF. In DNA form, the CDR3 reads TGTGCCAGCAGCTTAGGGCTAGCGGGGGGAAGCACAGATACGCAGTATTTT.

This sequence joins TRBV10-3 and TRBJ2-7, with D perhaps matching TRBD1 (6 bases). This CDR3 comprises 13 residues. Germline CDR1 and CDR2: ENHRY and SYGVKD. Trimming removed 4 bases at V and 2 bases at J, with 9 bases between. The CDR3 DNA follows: TGTGCCATCAGTGGGACAGTGGCCTACGAGCAGTACTTC. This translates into CAISGTVAYEQYF.

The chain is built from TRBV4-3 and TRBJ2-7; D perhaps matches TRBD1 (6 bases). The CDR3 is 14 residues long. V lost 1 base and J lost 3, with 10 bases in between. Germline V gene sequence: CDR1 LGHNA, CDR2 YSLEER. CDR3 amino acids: CASSQGGRGYEQYF. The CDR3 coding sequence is TGCGCCAGCAGCCAAGGGGGCAGGGGCTACGAGCAGTACTTC.

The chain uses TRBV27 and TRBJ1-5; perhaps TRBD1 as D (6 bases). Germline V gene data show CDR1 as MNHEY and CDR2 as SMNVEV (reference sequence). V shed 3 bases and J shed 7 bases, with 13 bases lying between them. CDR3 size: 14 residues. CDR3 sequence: CASSLGRGGQPQHF. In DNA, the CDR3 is TGTGCCAGCAGTTTGGGCAGGGGTGGGCAGCCCCAGCATTTT.

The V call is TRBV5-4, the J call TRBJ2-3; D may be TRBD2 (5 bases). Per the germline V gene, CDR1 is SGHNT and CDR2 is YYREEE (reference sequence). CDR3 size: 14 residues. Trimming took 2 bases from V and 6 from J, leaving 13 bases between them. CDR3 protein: CASSLPETTDTQYF. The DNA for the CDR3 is TGTGCCAGCAGCTTACCCGAGACTACTGATACGCAGTATTTT.

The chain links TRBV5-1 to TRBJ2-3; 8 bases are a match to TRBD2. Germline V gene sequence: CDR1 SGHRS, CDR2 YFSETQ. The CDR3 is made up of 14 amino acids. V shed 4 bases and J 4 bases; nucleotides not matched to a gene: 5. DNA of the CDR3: TGCGCCAGCAGCCAACCACTAGCGGCAGATACGCAGTATTTT. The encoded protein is CASSQPLAADTQYF. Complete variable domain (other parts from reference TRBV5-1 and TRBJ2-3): KAGVTQTPRYLIKTRGQQVTLSCSPISGHRSVSWYQQTPGQGLQFLFEYFSETQRNKGNFPGRFSGRQFSNSRSEMNVSTLELGDSALYLCASSQPLAADTQYFGPGTRLTVL.

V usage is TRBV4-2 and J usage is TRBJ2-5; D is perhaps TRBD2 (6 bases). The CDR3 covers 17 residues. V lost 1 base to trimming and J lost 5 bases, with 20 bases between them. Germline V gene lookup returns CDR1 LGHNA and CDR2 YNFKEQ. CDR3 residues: CASSQGGGKEFWETQYF. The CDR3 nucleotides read TGTGCCAGCAGCCAAGGCGGAGGGAAGGAGTTTTGGGAGACCCAGTACTTC.

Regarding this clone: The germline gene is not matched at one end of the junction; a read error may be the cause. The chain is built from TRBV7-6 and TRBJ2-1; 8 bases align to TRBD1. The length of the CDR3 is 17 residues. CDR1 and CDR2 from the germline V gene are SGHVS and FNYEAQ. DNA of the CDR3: TGTGGCAGCAGCTCCTTAGGACAGGGAAGCTCCTACAATGAGCAGTTCTTC. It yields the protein CGSSSLGQGSSYNEQFF.

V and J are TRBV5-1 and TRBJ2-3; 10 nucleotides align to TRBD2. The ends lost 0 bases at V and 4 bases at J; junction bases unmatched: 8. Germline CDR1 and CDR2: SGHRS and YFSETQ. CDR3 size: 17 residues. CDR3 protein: CASSLVLSGGAADTQYF. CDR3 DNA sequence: TGCGCCAGCAGCTTGGTCCTGAGCGGGGGGGCCGCAGATACGCAGTATTTT.

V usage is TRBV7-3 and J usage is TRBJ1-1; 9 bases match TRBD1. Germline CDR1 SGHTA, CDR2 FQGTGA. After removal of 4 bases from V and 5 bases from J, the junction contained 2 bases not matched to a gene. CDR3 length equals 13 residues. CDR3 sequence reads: CASSSDRGTEAFF. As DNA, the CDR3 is TGTGCCAGCAGCTCAGACAGGGGGACTGAAGCTTTCTTT. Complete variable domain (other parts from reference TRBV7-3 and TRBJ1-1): GAGVSQTPSNKVTEKGKYVELRCDPISGHTALYWYRQSLGQGPEFLIYFQGTGAADDSGLPNDRFFAVRPEGSVSTLKIQRTERGDSAVYLCASSSDRGTEAFFGQGTRLTVV.

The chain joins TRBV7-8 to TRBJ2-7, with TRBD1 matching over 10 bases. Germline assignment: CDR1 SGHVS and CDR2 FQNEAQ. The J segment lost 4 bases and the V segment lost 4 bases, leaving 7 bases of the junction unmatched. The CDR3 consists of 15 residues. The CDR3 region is CASSSPGTGVYEQYF. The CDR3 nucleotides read TGTGCCAGCAGCTCCCCTGGGACAGGGGTGTACGAGCAGTACTTC. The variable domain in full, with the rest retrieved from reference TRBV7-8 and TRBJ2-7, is GAGVSQSPRYKVAKRGQDVALRCDPISGHVSLFWYQQALGQGPEFLTYFQNEAQLDKSGLPSDRFFAERPEGSVSTLKIQRTQQEDSAVYLCASSSPGTGVYEQYFGPGTRLTVT.

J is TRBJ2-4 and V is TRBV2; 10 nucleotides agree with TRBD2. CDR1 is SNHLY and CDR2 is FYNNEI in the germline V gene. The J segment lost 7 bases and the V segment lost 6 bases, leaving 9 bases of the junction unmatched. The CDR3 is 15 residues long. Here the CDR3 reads CASSETPTSGNIQYF. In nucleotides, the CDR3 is TGTGCCAGCAGCGAGACCCCGACTAGCGGGAACATTCAGTACTTC.

The CDR3 DNA follows: TGTGCCAGCAGCCGCCGGACTAAACAAGAGACCCAGTACTTC. Translating it yields CASSRRTKQETQYF. This chain connects TRBV7-2 to TRBJ2-5; D is perhaps TRBD2 (6 bases). V lost 5 bases and J 2 bases, leaving 12 bases between the germline ends. This CDR3 has 14 residues. From germline, CDR1 is SGHTA and CDR2 FQGNSA. Drawing the rest from reference TRBV7-2 and TRBJ2-5, the complete variable domain is GAGVSQSPSNKVTEKGKDVELRCDPISGHTALYWYRQSLGQGLEFLIYFQGNSAPDKSGLPSDRFSAERTGGSVSTLTIQRTQQEDSAVYLCASSRRTKQETQYFGPGTRLLVL.

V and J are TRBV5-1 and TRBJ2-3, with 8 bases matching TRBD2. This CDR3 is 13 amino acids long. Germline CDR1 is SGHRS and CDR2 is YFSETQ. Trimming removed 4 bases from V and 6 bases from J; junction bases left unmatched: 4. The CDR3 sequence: CASSHRGGDTQYF. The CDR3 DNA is TGCGCCAGCAGCCACCGCGGGGGGGATACGCAGTATTTT.

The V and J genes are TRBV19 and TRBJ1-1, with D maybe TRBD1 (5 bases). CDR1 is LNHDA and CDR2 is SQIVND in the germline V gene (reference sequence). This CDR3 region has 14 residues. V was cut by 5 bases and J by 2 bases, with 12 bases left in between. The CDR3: CASSPRQYNTEAFF. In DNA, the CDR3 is TGTGCCAGTAGTCCGAGACAGTACAACACTGAAGCTTTCTTT.

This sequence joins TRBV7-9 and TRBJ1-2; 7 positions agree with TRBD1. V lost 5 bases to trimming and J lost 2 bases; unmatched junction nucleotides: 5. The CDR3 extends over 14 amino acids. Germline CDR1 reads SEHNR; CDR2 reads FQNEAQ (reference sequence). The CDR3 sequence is CASSPLDRNYGYTF. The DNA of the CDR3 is TGTGCCAGCAGCCCCCTGGACAGGAACTATGGCTACACCTTC. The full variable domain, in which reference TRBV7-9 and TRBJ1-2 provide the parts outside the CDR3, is DTGVSQNPRHKITKRGQNVTFRCDPISEHNRLYWYRQTLGQGPEFLTYFQNEAQLEKSRLLSDRFSAERPKGSFSTLEIQRTEQGDSAMYLCASSPLDRNYGYTFGSGTRLTVV.

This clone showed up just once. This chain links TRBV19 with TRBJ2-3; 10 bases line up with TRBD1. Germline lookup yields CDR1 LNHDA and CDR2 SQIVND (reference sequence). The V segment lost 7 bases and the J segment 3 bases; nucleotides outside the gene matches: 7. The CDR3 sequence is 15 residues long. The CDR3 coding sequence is TGTGCCAGTACCGAGGGACAGGGGTGGACAGATACGCAGTATTTT. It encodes CASTEGQGWTDTQYF.

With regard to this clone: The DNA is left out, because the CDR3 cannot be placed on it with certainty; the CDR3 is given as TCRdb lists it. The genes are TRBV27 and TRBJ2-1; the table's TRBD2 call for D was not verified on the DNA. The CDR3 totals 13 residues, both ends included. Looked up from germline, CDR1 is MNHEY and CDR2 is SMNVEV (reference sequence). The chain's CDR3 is CASTSVGRGTEFF.